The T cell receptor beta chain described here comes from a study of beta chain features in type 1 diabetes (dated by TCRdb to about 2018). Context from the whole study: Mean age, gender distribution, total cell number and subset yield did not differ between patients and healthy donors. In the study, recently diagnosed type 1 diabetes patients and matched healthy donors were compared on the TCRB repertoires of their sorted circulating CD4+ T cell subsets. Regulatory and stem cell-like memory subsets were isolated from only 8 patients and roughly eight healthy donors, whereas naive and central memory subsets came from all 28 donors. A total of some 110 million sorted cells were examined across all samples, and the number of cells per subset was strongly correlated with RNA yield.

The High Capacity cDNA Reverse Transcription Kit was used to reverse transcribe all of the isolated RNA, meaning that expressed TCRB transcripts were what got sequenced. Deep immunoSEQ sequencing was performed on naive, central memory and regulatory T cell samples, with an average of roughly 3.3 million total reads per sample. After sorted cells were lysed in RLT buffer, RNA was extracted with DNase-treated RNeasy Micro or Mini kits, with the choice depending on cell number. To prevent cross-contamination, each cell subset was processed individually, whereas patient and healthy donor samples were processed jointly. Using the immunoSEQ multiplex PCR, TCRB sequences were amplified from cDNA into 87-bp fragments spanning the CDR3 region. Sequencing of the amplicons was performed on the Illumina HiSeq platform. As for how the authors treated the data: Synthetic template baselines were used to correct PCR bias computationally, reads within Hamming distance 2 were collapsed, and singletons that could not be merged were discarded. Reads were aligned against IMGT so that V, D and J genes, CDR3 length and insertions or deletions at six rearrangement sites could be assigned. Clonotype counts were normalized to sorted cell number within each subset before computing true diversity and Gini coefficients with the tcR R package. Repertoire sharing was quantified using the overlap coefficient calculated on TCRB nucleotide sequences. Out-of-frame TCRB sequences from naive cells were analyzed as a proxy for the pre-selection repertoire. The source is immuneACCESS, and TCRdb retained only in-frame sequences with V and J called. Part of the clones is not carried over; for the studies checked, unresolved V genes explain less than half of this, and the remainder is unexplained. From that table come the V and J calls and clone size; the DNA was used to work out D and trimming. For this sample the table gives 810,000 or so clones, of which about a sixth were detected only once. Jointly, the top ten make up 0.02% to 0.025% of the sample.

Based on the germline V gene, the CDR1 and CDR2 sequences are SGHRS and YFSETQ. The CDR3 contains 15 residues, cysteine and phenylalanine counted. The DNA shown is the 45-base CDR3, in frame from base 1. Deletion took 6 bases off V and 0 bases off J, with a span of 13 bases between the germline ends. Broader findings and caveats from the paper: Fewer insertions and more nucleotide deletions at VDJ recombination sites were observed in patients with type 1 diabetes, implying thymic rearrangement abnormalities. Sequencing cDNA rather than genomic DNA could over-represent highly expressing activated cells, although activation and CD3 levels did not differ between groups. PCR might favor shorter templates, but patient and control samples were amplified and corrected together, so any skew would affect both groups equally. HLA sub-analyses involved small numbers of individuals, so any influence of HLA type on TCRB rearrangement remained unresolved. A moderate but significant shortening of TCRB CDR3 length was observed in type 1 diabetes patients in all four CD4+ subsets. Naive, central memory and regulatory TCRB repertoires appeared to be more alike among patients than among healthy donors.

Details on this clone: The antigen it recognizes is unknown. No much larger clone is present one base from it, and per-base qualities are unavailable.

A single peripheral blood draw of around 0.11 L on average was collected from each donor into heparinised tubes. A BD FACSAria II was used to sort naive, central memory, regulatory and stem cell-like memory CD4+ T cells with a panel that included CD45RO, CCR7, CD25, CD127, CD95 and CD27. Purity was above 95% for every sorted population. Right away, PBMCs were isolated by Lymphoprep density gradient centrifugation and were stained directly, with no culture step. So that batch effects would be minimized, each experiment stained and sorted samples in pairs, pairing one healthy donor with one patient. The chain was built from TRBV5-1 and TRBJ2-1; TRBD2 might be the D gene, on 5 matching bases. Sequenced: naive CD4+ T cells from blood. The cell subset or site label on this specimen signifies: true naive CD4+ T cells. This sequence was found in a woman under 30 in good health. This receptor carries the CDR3 CASTQEGGSYNEQFF. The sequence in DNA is TGCGCCAGCACCCAAGAGGGTGGCTCCTACAATGAGCAGTTCTTC.